This passage covers 28 T cell receptor beta chains from one sample sequenced in a study of OX40 agonist ivuxolimab in advanced cancers. Assay: immunoSEQ multiplex PCR; the TCRdb copy retains only in-frame clones and omits some. The top ten hold approximately 2.3% of the sample, which has around 75,000 clones, 89% seen once. Sequences were derived from CD4+ or CD8+ T cells sorted from blood, sampled in a trial of the OX40 agonist ivuxolimab. These receptor sequences come from an adult with an advanced solid tumor such as melanoma, head and neck, liver or kidney cancer.

The rearrangement uses TRBV2 and TRBJ2-7; 10 nucleotides align to TRBD2. With 8 bases clipped from V and 0 bases from J, the junction kept 1 base outside the gene matches. The CDR3 contains 13 residues. CDR1 and CDR2 from the germline V gene are SNHLY and FYNNEI. This CDR3 is CASGLAASYEQYF. The DNA for the CDR3 is TGTGCCAGCGGACTAGCGGCCTCCTACGAGCAGTACTTC.

Notes on this clone: An end of the junction differs from the germline gene, which may be a read error. The chain recombines TRBV20-1 with TRBJ1-5; no firm D call. The CDR3 contains 11 residues. CDR1 is DFQATT and CDR2 is SNEGSKA in the germline V gene (reference sequence). CDR3 coding DNA: TGCAGTGCGAGAGTGGGAGCGGCCCAGCATTTT. Protein product: CSARVGAAQHF.

The chain combines TRBV6-5 with TRBJ2-7; possible D gene TRBD1, 5 bases. The CDR3 has 14 residues. V was pared by 6 bases and J by 3 bases, with 15 bases between. The germline V gene has CDR1 MNHEY and CDR2 SVGAGI. CDR3 loop: CASRGRGPNYEQYF. Here the CDR3 DNA reads TGTGCCAGCAGGGGTAGGGGCCCCAACTACGAGCAGTACTTC.

The V and J genes are TRBV5-4 and TRBJ2-2, with 12 bases matching TRBD2. The CDR3 spans 17 residues. Germline CDR1 is SGHNT and CDR2 is YYREEE (reference sequence). The V and J ends lost 0 bases and 9 bases, in that order; junction bases with no gene match: 9. CDR3 protein: CASSLGLAGAGKRELFF. The CDR3 coding sequence is TGTGCCAGCAGCTTGGGACTAGCGGGGGCCGGCAAGAGGGAGCTGTTTTTT.

The chain combines TRBV2 with TRBJ2-5; the match to TRBD2 covers 8 bases. The germline CDR1 and CDR2 sequences are SNHLY and FYNNEI. V was clipped by 2 bases and J by 2 bases; unmatched bases: 4. The CDR3 sequence is 15 residues long. The chain's CDR3 is CASSERLAPQETQYF. CDR3 sequence (DNA): TGTGCCAGCAGTGAACGACTAGCGCCACAAGAGACCCAGTACTTC.

The chain employs TRBV5-1 and TRBJ1-4; maybe TRBD1 (6 bases). Trimming cost V 7 bases and J 7 bases, with 20 bases left between them. The CDR3 has 15 residues. Germline V CDR1 and CDR2: SGHRS, YFSETQ. The DNA for the CDR3 is TGCGCCAGCCCTTCAGCGGACAGAGGGGGTGAAAAACTGTTTTTT. It encodes CASPSADRGGEKLFF. The full variable domain, completed using reference TRBV5-1 and TRBJ1-4, is KAGVTQTPRYLIKTRGQQVTLSCSPISGHRSVSWYQQTPGQGLQFLFEYFSETQRNKGNFPGRFSGRQFSNSRSEMNVSTLELGDSALYLCASPSADRGGEKLFFGSGTQLSVL.

The genes are TRBV29-1 and TRBJ2-2; TRBD2 might be the D (6 bases). V was trimmed by 4 bases and J by 5 bases, leaving 17 bases between them. Germline loops: CDR1 SQVTM, CDR2 ANQGSEA. The CDR3 has 15 residues. The CDR3 spells CSVVLVTAGTGELFF. In DNA form, the CDR3 reads TGCAGCGTTGTTCTAGTGACGGCGGGAACCGGGGAGCTGTTTTTT.

The chain carries TRBV7-8 and TRBJ2-5; 9 bases map to TRBD2. Germline loops: CDR1 SGHVS, CDR2 FQNEAQ. V lost 5 bases to trimming and J lost 5 bases; unmatched junction nucleotides: 12. This CDR3 comprises 16 residues. The CDR3 DNA sequence: TGTGCCAGCAGCCCAGGTCGGCTAGCGGGGAGTGAGACCCAGTACTTC. Translation gives CASSPGRLAGSETQYF.

The rearrangement uses TRBV19 and TRBJ1-1, with 8 bases aligning to TRBD1. J lost 0 bases, V lost 3 bases, and 15 bases had no gene match. Germline CDR1 is LNHDA and CDR2 is SQIVND (reference sequence). The CDR3 spans 19 residues. Here the CDR3 reads CASSIRVFGQGSMNTEAFF. As DNA, the CDR3 is TGTGCCAGTAGTATTAGGGTATTTGGACAGGGTTCCATGAACACTGAAGCTTTCTTT.

The rearrangement uses TRBV6-5 and TRBJ1-4; the D gene is possibly TRBD1 (6 bases). Germline-derived CDR1 and CDR2 are MNHEY and SVGAGI. V was pared by 0 bases and J by 8 bases, with 13 bases between. This CDR3 is 15 amino acids long. The chain's CDR3 is CASSYSGGSIEKLFF. DNA for the CDR3: TGTGCCAGCAGTTACTCAGGGGGGAGTATAGAAAAACTGTTTTTT.

This chain connects TRBV10-3 to TRBJ1-2; no clear D gene. Per germline, CDR1 ENHRY and CDR2 SYGVKD. The CDR3 contains 13 residues. V gave up 2 bases and J gave up 0 bases, with 4 bases separating them. CDR3 loop: CAISEASNYGYTF. The CDR3 nucleotides read TGTGCCATCAGTGAGGCGTCTAACTATGGCTACACCTTC.

The rearrangement uses TRBV6-1 and TRBJ2-3; 8 nucleotides match TRBD2. The J segment lost 2 bases and the V segment lost 4 bases, leaving 8 bases of the junction unmatched. Germline loops: CDR1 MNHNS, CDR2 SASEGT. This CDR3 is 16 amino acids long. The CDR3 bases are TGTGCCAGCAGTGTACTAGCGGCACCCGACACAGATACGCAGTATTTT. Protein sequence: CASSVLAAPDTDTQYF.

The CDR3 is CASSFLQGSYSYNSPLHF. In DNA form, the CDR3 reads TGTGCCAGCAGTTTCCTACAGGGGTCCTACTCCTATAATTCACCCCTCCACTTT. The chain combines TRBV28 with TRBJ1-6; 7 positions agree with TRBD1. This CDR3 spans 18 amino acids. The trim removed 3 bases at V and 0 bases at J, leaving 8 bases unmatched. The germline V gene has CDR1 MDHEN and CDR2 SYDVKM.

Remarks on this clone: The same CDR3 is also encoded by other DNA sequences in this sample. The chain is built from TRBV7-2 and TRBJ1-1; possible D gene TRBD1, 5 bases. The V end was cut by 5 bases, the J end by 2 bases, with 12 bases between. The CDR3 runs 14 residues. Germline V gene lookup returns CDR1 SGHTA and CDR2 FQGNSA. CDR3 protein: CASSPGAANTEAFF. DNA for the CDR3: TGTGCCAGCAGCCCCGGGGCGGCCAACACTGAAGCTTTCTTT.

This rearrangement joins TRBV11-2 to TRBJ2-2, with 9 positions matching TRBD2. The ends lost 2 bases at V and 4 bases at J; junction bases unmatched: 8. This CDR3 region has 17 residues. Germline CDR1 and CDR2: SGHAT and FQNNGV. In DNA form, the CDR3 reads TGTGCCAGCAGCTTATTCAGAAGCGGGAGGAGCACCGGGGAGCTGTTTTTT. Translation gives CASSLFRSGRSTGELFF.

The V gene is TRBV10-3, the J gene TRBJ2-7; a possible D gene is TRBD1 (5 bases). Germline CDR1 and CDR2: ENHRY and SYGVKD. This CDR3 has 14 amino acids. V shed 0 bases and J shed 5 bases, with 11 bases lying between them. The CDR3 sequence is CAISESGRANEQYF. In DNA form, the CDR3 reads TGTGCCATCAGTGAGTCCGGCAGGGCCAACGAGCAGTACTTC.

The chain is built from TRBV6-6 and TRBJ1-2; the D gene is possibly TRBD1 (6 bases). Germline V CDR1 and CDR2: MNHNY, SVGAGI (reference sequence). The CDR3 length is 13 residues. The ends were cut back, 9 bases at V and 7 bases at J, with 18 bases in the middle. The CDR3 protein is CASLPGAESGYTF. DNA of the CDR3: TGTGCCAGTCTCCCGGGGGCAGAGAGTGGCTACACCTTC.

The chain links TRBV6-1 to TRBJ2-4; D tentatively fits TRBD1 or TRBD2 (5 bases each). The CDR3 length is 15 residues. From germline, CDR1 is MNHNS and CDR2 SASEGT. The V and J ends lost 7 bases and 6 bases respectively, with 19 bases between them. CDR3 in amino acids: CASTPEWLGPNIQYF. The CDR3, as DNA: TGTGCCAGCACCCCAGAATGGCTGGGACCAAACATTCAGTACTTC.

This chain joins TRBV5-1 and TRBJ2-1; D ambiguous. Germline V gene sequence: CDR1 SGHRS, CDR2 YFSETQ. The CDR3 totals 13 residues. V lost 4 bases, J lost 4 bases, and 9 bases lay in between. The CDR3 DNA reads TGCGCCAGCAGCAGCGCGGAATACAATGAGCAGTTCTTC. Protein product: CASSSAEYNEQFF. Together with reference TRBV5-1 and TRBJ2-1, the CDR3 gives the full variable domain: KAGVTQTPRYLIKTRGQQVTLSCSPISGHRSVSWYQQTPGQGLQFLFEYFSETQRNKGNFPGRFSGRQFSNSRSEMNVSTLELGDSALYLCASSSAEYNEQFFGPGTRLTVL.

This clone showed up just a few times. CDR3 in amino acids: CASTPGRGRDYGYTF. CDR3 in DNA: TGTGCCAGCACTCCGGGGAGAGGGAGGGACTATGGCTACACCTTC. The chain uses TRBV2 and TRBJ1-2; D unclear. Trimming took 7 bases from V and 3 from J, leaving 18 bases between them. This CDR3 has 15 residues. Germline V gives CDR1 SNHLY, CDR2 FYNNEI. Full variable domain (rest looked up from reference TRBV2 and TRBJ1-2): EPEVTQTPSHQVTQMGQEVILRCVPISNHLYFYWYRQILGQKVEFLVSFYNNEISEKSEIFDDQFSVERPDGSNFTLKIRSTKLEDSAMYFCASTPGRGRDYGYTFGSGTRLTVV.

The V gene is TRBV5-1, the J gene TRBJ1-5; D remains ambiguous. CDR1 is SGHRS, CDR2 YFSETQ, per germline. The CDR3 sequence is 14 residues long. The V and J ends lost 0 bases and 4 bases respectively, with 8 bases between them. The CDR3 DNA reads TGCGCCAGCAGCTTGGATGGCACAAATCAGCCCCAGCATTTT. This encodes CASSLDGTNQPQHF.

This clone has a single count. This chain joins TRBV6-5 and TRBJ1-4; D call uncertain. Germline loops: CDR1 MNHEY, CDR2 SVGAGI. The CDR3 has 14 residues. V dropped 2 bases and J dropped 8 bases, with 12 bases sitting between them. In DNA, the CDR3 is TGTGCCAGCAGTTACGGGAGGACCCGGGAAAAACTGTTTTTT. Residues: CASSYGRTREKLFF.

This chain uses TRBV19 with TRBJ2-6; the D is unclear. The germline gives CDR1 LNHDA, CDR2 SQIVND (reference sequence). The V gene lost 5 bases and the J gene lost 0 bases, with 8 bases spanning the gap. CDR3 size: 15 residues. In DNA form, the CDR3 reads TGTGCCAGTAGTCCCGGTCGCTCTGGGGCCAACGTCCTGACTTTC. As protein: CASSPGRSGANVLTF.

The V call is TRBV6-1, the J call TRBJ2-5; 10 nucleotides align to TRBD1. Trimming cost V 6 bases and J 5 bases; bases outside gene matches: 9. The germline CDR1 and CDR2 sequences are MNHNS and SASEGT. There are 15 residues in the CDR3. The CDR3 sequence: CASSARDRGFETQYF. CDR3 nucleotide sequence: TGTGCCAGCAGCGCCCGGGACAGGGGTTTCGAGACCCAGTACTTC.

This chain joins TRBV6-6 and TRBJ2-1, with D possibly TRBD2 on 6 matching bases. Trimming took off 7 bases at V and 6 bases at J, with 19 bases between the two ends. Germline CDR1 is MNHNY and CDR2 is SVGAGI (reference sequence). The CDR3 is 15 amino acids. CDR3 DNA: TGTGCCAGCACCTACGGGCGGGACGGGGGCAATGAGCAGTTCTTC. Translated, it gives CASTYGRDGGNEQFF.

The chain carries TRBV6-1 and TRBJ2-5; D may correspond to TRBD1 or TRBD2 (5 bases each). Germline V gives CDR1 MNHNS, CDR2 SASEGT. Trimming cost V 8 bases and J 5 bases, with 15 bases left between them. The length of the CDR3 is 13 residues. The CDR3 loop is CASRLRGWETQYF. The CDR3 DNA is TGTGCCAGCCGATTGAGGGGTTGGGAGACCCAGTACTTC.

This clone was counted ten times or more. The rearrangement joins TRBV7-8 to TRBJ1-5, with no clear D. The CDR3 runs 16 residues. The germline CDR1 and CDR2 sequences are SGHVS and FQNEAQ. V shed 5 bases and J shed 3 bases, with 17 bases lying between them. Here the CDR3 reads CASSPAPSTVNQPQHF. The CDR3 coding sequence is TGTGCCAGCAGCCCGGCCCCCTCCACTGTCAATCAGCCCCAGCATTTT.

This rearrangement joins TRBV30 to TRBJ1-5, with D possibly matching TRBD1 (6 bases). Germline V gives CDR1 GTSNPN, CDR2 SVGIG (reference sequence). This CDR3 spans 12 amino acids. The V end lost 7 bases, the J end lost 3 bases, and 10 bases lay between the germline ends. CDR3 protein: CASSGANQPQHF. DNA of the CDR3: TGTGCCTCCTCAGGGGCCAATCAGCCCCAGCATTTT.